These 17 T cell receptor beta chains were all obtained from the same sample, sequenced in a study of identical twins. TCRdb fed the 5' RACE reads into MiXCR, producing one record per CDR3 protein. The sample records about 700,000 distinct CDR3 sequences, 8% to 9% being singletons. The sample also formed part of further work on yellow fever vaccine responses in identical twins.

Sequenced material: PBMCs. The receptor set was obtained from a woman under 30 in good health.

This clonotype was counted only a few times. The chain carries TRBV21-1 and TRBJ2-7. TRBV21-1 is a listed pseudogene. This CDR3 is 16 amino acids long. This chain's CDR3 is CASSKVREGNTYEQYF. Here the CDR3 DNA reads TGTGCCAGCAGCAAAGTCCGCGAAGGGAATACCTACGAGCAGTACTTC.

This clonotype occurred many times. V usage is TRBV5-5 and J usage is TRBJ2-2; D is possibly TRBD1 or TRBD2 (5 bases each). This CDR3 is built from 16 residues. Per the germline V gene, CDR1 is SGHKS and CDR2 is YYEKEE (reference sequence). V dropped 0 bases and J dropped 3 bases, with 12 bases sitting between them. The CDR3 protein is CASSLAPGRYTGELFF. The CDR3 DNA is TGTGCCAGCAGCTTGGCCCCGGGACGGTACACCGGGGAGCTGTTTTTT.

This clonotype has ten or more counts. V is TRBV4-1 and J is TRBJ2-3; 11 bases match TRBD1. V was clipped by 2 bases and J by 0 bases; unmatched bases: 4. The CDR3 is 17 residues long. CDR1 MGHRA and CDR2 YSYEKL come from the germline V gene. As DNA, the CDR3 is TGCGCCAGCAGCCAACCCCGGGACAGGGGGAGCACAGATACGCAGTATTTT. Translating it yields CASSQPRDRGSTDTQYF.

The chain carries TRBV6-1 and TRBJ2-1; a possible D gene is TRBD2 (6 bases). Germline V lookup: CDR1 MNHNS, CDR2 SASEGT. The germline V and J ends were trimmed by 7 bases and 10 bases, with 11 bases remaining between them. CDR3 length: 11 residues. CDR3 sequence (DNA): TGTGCCAGCATGCGGGGCAAGGAGCAGTTCTTC. Translation: CASMRGKEQFF.

The chain recombines TRBV6-5 with TRBJ2-7; D is perhaps TRBD2 (5 bases). Germline V CDR1 and CDR2: MNHEY, SVGAGI. CDR3 length: 16 residues. Between the trimmed V and J ends, which lost 0 bases and 6 bases, there was a span of 18 bases. DNA for the CDR3: TGTGCCAGCAGTTACTCGTCGGGGTTCCATAGCCTCGAGCAGTACTTC. This translates into CASSYSSGFHSLEQYF.

This sequence joins TRBV7-2 and TRBJ2-1, with 8 positions matching TRBD2. Trimming took 5 bases from V and 2 from J; bases not matched to a gene: 8. Germline V gene lookup returns CDR1 SGHTA and CDR2 FQGNSA. This CDR3 has 16 amino acids. The CDR3 here is CASSASSGSPYNEQFF. DNA of the CDR3: TGTGCCAGCAGCGCCTCCAGCGGGAGCCCCTACAATGAGCAGTTCTTC. The whole variable domain, filled in from reference TRBV7-2 and TRBJ2-1, reads GAGVSQSPSNKVTEKGKDVELRCDPISGHTALYWYRQSLGQGLEFLIYFQGNSAPDKSGLPSDRFSAERTGGSVSTLTIQRTQQEDSAVYLCASSASSGSPYNEQFFGPGTRLTVL.

The CDR3 is CASSPGTGFSNQPQHF. CDR3 in DNA: TGCGCCAGCAGCCCCGGGACAGGTTTTAGCAATCAGCCCCAGCATTTT. The chain links TRBV4-3 to TRBJ1-5, with TRBD1 matching over 8 bases. V lost 4 bases and J lost 0; bases outside the gene matches: 5. Germline CDR1 is LGHNA and CDR2 is YSLEER. This CDR3 comprises 16 residues.

This clonotype was detected many times. This sequence joins TRBV7-2 and TRBJ2-1; maybe TRBD1 (5 bases). Trimming removed 5 bases from V and 4 bases from J, with 18 bases in between. Germline CDR1 is SGHTA and CDR2 is FQGNSA. This CDR3 has 16 residues. CDR3: CASSTPTEALYNEQFF. The CDR3 DNA reads as TGTGCCAGCAGCACCCCGACAGAAGCCTTATACAATGAGCAGTTCTTC.

The V gene is TRBV7-2, the J gene TRBJ2-7, with TRBD2 matching over 8 bases. CDR3 size: 17 residues. CDR1 SGHTA and CDR2 FQGNSA come from the germline V gene. Losses at the gene ends were 4 bases for V and 5 bases for J; bases not matched to a gene: 16. The CDR3 DNA is TGTGCCAGCAGCTCAGGTAGAGGCGGGGGGCCCCGGGACGAGCAGTACTTC. Translated, it gives CASSSGRGGGPRDEQYF.

This clonotype was seen a handful of times. The chain couples TRBV7-9 to TRBJ2-7, with D hard to call. The V end was cut by 0 bases, the J end by 2 bases, with 8 bases between. From germline, CDR1 is SEHNR and CDR2 FQNEAQ (reference sequence). The length of the CDR3 is 14 residues. CDR3 sequence reads: CASSLAGDPYEQYF. Here the CDR3 DNA reads TGTGCCAGCAGCTTAGCAGGAGATCCCTACGAGCAGTACTTC.

This chain links TRBV6-2 or TRBV6-3 with TRBJ2-1; 9 bases match TRBD1. The junction had 4 bases not matched to a gene; V was cut back by 2 bases and J by 5 bases. Germline values: CDR1 MNHEY, CDR2 SVGEGT. The CDR3 is 15 amino acids. The DNA for the CDR3 is TGTGCCAGCAGTTACGTTGGGACAGGGAACAATGAGCAGTTCTTC. It specifies CASSYVGTGNNEQFF.

This chain uses TRBV4-3 with TRBJ1-1; tentatively, D is TRBD1 (5 bases). V was cut by 2 bases and J by 7 bases, with 14 bases left in between. Germline CDR1 and CDR2: LGHNA and YSLEER. The CDR3 consists of 14 residues. In DNA, the CDR3 is TGCGCCAGCAGCCAATGGGGGGAGGGCGATGAAGCTTTCTTT. It translates to CASSQWGEGDEAFF.

Concerning this clonotype itself: At one end, the junction sequence differs from germline, possibly due to a read error. The gene calls are TRBV18 and TRBJ2-3, with unresolved D. The CDR3 loop spans 14 amino acids. Germline CDR1 is KGHSH and CDR2 is LQKENI. The chain's CDR3 is CASSPHWGTDTQYF. CDR3 DNA: TGTGCCAGCTCCCCACATTGGGGCACAGATACGCAGTATTTT.

This clonotype was found many times. The chain's CDR3 is CASSRALNTEAFF. The CDR3 nucleotides are TGTGCCAGCAGCCGCGCACTTAACACTGAAGCTTTCTTT. The chain carries TRBV14 and TRBJ1-1; D is unresolved. This CDR3 contains 13 residues. The V end was cut by 4 bases, the J end by 2 bases, with 8 bases between. In germline, CDR1 is SGHDN, CDR2 FVKESK.

The DNA of the CDR3 is TGCGCCAGCAGCCAAGATCACCCTAGCACAGATACGCAGTATTTT. It yields the protein CASSQDHPSTDTQYF. The V and J genes are TRBV4-3 and TRBJ2-3, with D hard to call. V was pared by 0 bases and J by 0 bases, with 7 bases between. Germline V gene lookup returns CDR1 LGHNA and CDR2 YSLEER. The CDR3 consists of 15 residues.

This clonotype was counted a few times. The V and J genes are TRBV18 and TRBJ2-6, with 9 bases aligning to TRBD1. The CDR3 totals 18 residues. Trimming at V came to 0 bases and at J to 4 bases, leaving 7 bases not matched to a gene. Germline V gene lookup returns CDR1 KGHSH and CDR2 LQKENI. The CDR3 DNA follows: TGTGCCAGCTCACCACCTACAGGGGGCGTAAGGGGGGCCAACGTCCTGACTTTC. Protein: CASSPPTGGVRGANVLTF.

This clonotype was recorded a few times. The gene calls are TRBV6-1 and TRBJ1-1; 8 bases align to TRBD1. Losses at the gene ends were 6 bases for V and 1 base for J; bases not matched to a gene: 13. Germline-derived CDR1 and CDR2 are MNHNS and SASEGT. CDR3 size: 17 residues. The CDR3 loop reads CASRRADRGYPNTEAFF. CDR3 nucleotides: TGTGCCAGCAGACGAGCTGACAGGGGCTACCCGAACACTGAAGCTTTCTTT.